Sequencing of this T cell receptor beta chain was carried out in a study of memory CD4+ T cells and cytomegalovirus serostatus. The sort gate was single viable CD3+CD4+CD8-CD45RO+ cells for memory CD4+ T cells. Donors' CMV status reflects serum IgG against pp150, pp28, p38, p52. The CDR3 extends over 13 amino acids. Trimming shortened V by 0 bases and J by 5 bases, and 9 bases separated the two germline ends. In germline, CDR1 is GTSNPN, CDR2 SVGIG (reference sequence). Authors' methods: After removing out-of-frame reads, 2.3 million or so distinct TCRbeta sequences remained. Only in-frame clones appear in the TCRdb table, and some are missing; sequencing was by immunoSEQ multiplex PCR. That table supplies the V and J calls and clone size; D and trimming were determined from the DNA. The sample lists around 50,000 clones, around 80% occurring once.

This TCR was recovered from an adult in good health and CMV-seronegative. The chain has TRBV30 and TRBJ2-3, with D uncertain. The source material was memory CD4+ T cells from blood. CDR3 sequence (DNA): TGTGCCTGGAGTGTACTGATTAGAGATACGCAGTATTTT. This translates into CAWSVLIRDTQYF.